This is a list of T cell receptor beta chains from one sample in a study of shared clonotypes between healthy human individuals. Data came from immunoSEQ multiplex PCR; TCRdb stores just in-frame clones and leaves some out. The sample lists roughly 2.5 million clones; around 90% were seen once. Sequencing used naive CD4+ T cells sorted from blood. The source of these receptors is a man in his late teens or twenties in good health. Each CDR3 is given with its conserved first and last residue. A D gene is named only where the DNA matches it firmly. Clone size, where shown, is once, few, many, or a class for clones that have expanded.

J gene: TRBJ1-2
D gene: .
clone size: .
V gene: TRBV4-1
CDR3 protein: CASSQDRTTNYGYTF
CDR3 DNA: TGCGCCAGCAGCCAAGATCGGACGACTAACTATGGCTACACCTTC

J gene: TRBJ2-1
D gene: TRBD2
clone size: .
V gene: TRBV30
CDR3 protein: CAWSPGLAYNEQFF
CDR3 DNA: TGTGCCTGGAGTCCGGGACTAGCCTACAATGAGCAGTTCTTC

J gene: TRBJ2-7
D gene: TRBD1
clone size: few
V gene: TRBV6-1
CDR3 protein: CASSEHRGRGEQYF
CDR3 DNA: TGTGCCAGCAGTGAACACAGGGGGCGGGGGGAGCAGTACTTC

J gene: TRBJ1-5
D gene: .
clone size: .
V gene: TRBV2
CDR3 protein: CASSESQGGNQPQHF
CDR3 DNA: TGTGCCAGCAGTGAATCCCAGGGAGGCAATCAGCCCCAGCATTTT

J gene: TRBJ2-1
D gene: .
clone size: once
V gene: TRBV29-1
CDR3 protein: CSAGAGGDNEQFF
CDR3 DNA: TGCAGCGCTGGGGCTGGCGGGGACAATGAGCAGTTCTTC

J gene: TRBJ2-6
D gene: .
clone size: .
V gene: TRBV7-9
CDR3 protein: CASSRSLLLTF
CDR3 DNA: TGTGCCAGCAGCAGATCGTTGCTCCTGACTTTC

J gene: TRBJ2-3
D gene: TRBD2
clone size: .
V gene: TRBV11-3
CDR3 protein: CASSLGGGLADTQYF
CDR3 DNA: TGTGCCAGCAGCTTAGGCGGGGGTTTGGCAGATACGCAGTATTTT

J gene: TRBJ1-2
D gene: .
clone size: .
V gene: TRBV6-5
CDR3 protein: CASSYSGSYGYTF
CDR3 DNA: TGTGCCAGCAGTTACTCGGGCAGCTATGGCTACACCTTC

J gene: TRBJ2-7
D gene: TRBD1
clone size: .
V gene: TRBV5-1
CDR3 protein: CASSSTTQGAGEQYF
CDR3 DNA: TGCGCCAGCAGCTCGACAACACAGGGGGCTGGGGAGCAGTACTTC

J gene: TRBJ1-5
D gene: .
clone size: .
V gene: TRBV28
CDR3 protein: CASTSPAVGAGGQPQHF
CDR3 DNA: TGTGCCAGCACCTCGCCGGCGGTGGGGGCCGGGGGTCAGCCCCAGCATTTT

J gene: TRBJ2-6
D gene: .
clone size: .
V gene: TRBV27
CDR3 protein: CASSFNRPSGANVLTF
CDR3 DNA: TGTGCCAGCAGTTTTAACAGACCTTCTGGGGCCAACGTCCTGACTTTC

J gene: TRBJ2-3
D gene: TRBD1
clone size: .
V gene: TRBV5-1
CDR3 protein: CASSPRDSSTDTQYF
CDR3 DNA: TGCGCCAGCAGCCCACGGGACAGTAGCACAGATACGCAGTATTTT

J gene: TRBJ2-7
D gene: .
clone size: once
V gene: TRBV30
CDR3 protein: CAWSIGAGSYEQYF
CDR3 DNA: TGTGCCTGGAGTATAGGGGCGGGGTCCTACGAGCAGTACTTC

J gene: TRBJ2-2
D gene: .
clone size: few
V gene: TRBV7-9
CDR3 protein: CASSLDSPPGELFF
CDR3 DNA: TGTGCCAGCAGCTTAGACTCCCCGCCCGGGGAGCTGTTTTTT

J gene: TRBJ1-1
D gene: .
clone size: .
V gene: TRBV6-1
CDR3 protein: CASSDFDGTEAFF
CDR3 DNA: TGTGCCAGCAGTGACTTTGATGGGACTGAAGCTTTCTTT

J gene: TRBJ2-4
D gene: .
clone size: .
V gene: TRBV7-9
CDR3 protein: CASSFPGDSKNIQYF
CDR3 DNA: TGTGCCAGCAGCTTCCCGGGCGATTCCAAAAACATTCAGTACTTC

J gene: TRBJ2-2
D gene: TRBD2
clone size: .
V gene: TRBV7-2
CDR3 protein: CASSLHGTSGKGGELFF
CDR3 DNA: TGTGCCAGCAGCTTACACGGGACTAGCGGGAAGGGCGGGGAGCTGTTTTTT